These 18 T cell receptor beta chains were all obtained from the same sample, sequenced in a study of shared clonotypes between healthy human individuals. Assay: immunoSEQ multiplex PCR; the TCRdb copy retains only in-frame clones and omits some. The sample includes under 550,000 clones, roughly 95% seen only once; the top ten take about 0.064%. Sample: naive CD4+ T cells sorted from blood. This sample's subset: CD45RA+ positively selected. These receptor sequences come from a woman younger than 45 in good health.

The CDR3 DNA is TGTGCCAGTGGAACAGGGAACGGGTACGAGCAGTACTTC. As protein: CASGTGNGYEQYF. The chain carries TRBV19 and TRBJ2-7, with D possibly TRBD1 on 6 matching bases. This CDR3 is 13 amino acids long. Germline CDR1 reads LNHDA; CDR2 reads SQIVND (reference sequence). V was shortened by 8 bases and J by 4 bases, with 15 bases between the two germline ends.

This clone was seen a single time. V and J are TRBV28 and TRBJ1-4, with D possibly being TRBD1 (5 bases). The V end lost 5 bases, the J end lost 6 bases, and 13 bases lay between the germline ends. CDR3 length equals 14 residues. Germline V gene data show CDR1 as MDHEN and CDR2 as SYDVKM. The chain's CDR3 is CASSGWGKDEKLFF. CDR3 sequence (DNA): TGTGCCAGCAGTGGATGGGGGAAAGATGAAAAACTGTTTTTT. Full variable domain (remainder filled in from reference TRBV28 and TRBJ1-4): DVKVTQSSRYLVKRTGEKVFLECVQDMDHENMFWYRQDPGLGLRLIYFSYDVKMKEKGDIPEGYSVSREKKERFSLILESASTNQTSMYLCASSGWGKDEKLFFGSGTQLSVL.

Comments on this clone: This same CDR3 is encoded by further DNA sequences in the sample. The chain's CDR3 is CASSLVAGGYNEQFF. The CDR3, as DNA: TGTGCCAGCAGCTTGGTAGCGGGAGGGTACAATGAGCAGTTCTTC. The V gene is TRBV5-4, the J gene TRBJ2-1; 11 bases agree with TRBD2. CDR1 is SGHNT, CDR2 YYREEE, per germline (reference sequence). The CDR3 length is 15 residues. V dropped 0 bases and J dropped 4; count of bases not matched to a gene: 0.

The V call is TRBV29-1, the J call TRBJ1-2, with D maybe TRBD1 (6 bases). This CDR3 is built from 14 residues. CDR1 and CDR2 (germline): SQVTM, ANQGSEA. The V end was cut by 4 bases, the J end by 0 bases, with 12 bases between. CDR3 coding DNA: TGCAGCGTTGTTAAAGGGGGGTCTAACTATGGCTACACCTTC. Translated: CSVVKGGSNYGYTF.

This chain connects TRBV7-9 to TRBJ1-3; D not resolved. The CDR3 consists of 14 residues. CDR1 and CDR2 (germline): SEHNR, FQNEAQ (reference sequence). The ends were cut back, 5 bases at V and 0 bases at J, with 8 bases in the middle. The CDR3 loop is CASSQTVSGNTIYF. CDR3 DNA sequence: TGTGCCAGCAGCCAGACGGTCTCTGGAAACACCATATATTTT.

The chain recombines TRBV18 with TRBJ1-1, with D unresolved. CDR1 and CDR2 (germline): KGHSH, LQKENI. Deletions cut 6 bases from V and 14 bases from J, with 22 bases between. The CDR3 length is 13 residues. The CDR3 coding sequence is TGTGCCAGCTCCCCAGCGGGTTGGACGCTCGGGTTCTTT. This encodes CASSPAGWTLGFF.

CDR3 in amino acids: CASSLGTLAGTYEQYF. The CDR3 DNA sequence: TGTGCCAGCAGCTTAGGCACACTAGCGGGAACCTACGAGCAGTACTTC. The rearrangement uses TRBV7-6 and TRBJ2-7, with TRBD2 identical over 10 bases. Trimming at V came to 1 base and at J to 2 bases, leaving 5 bases not matched to a gene. CDR3 size: 16 residues. Germline V lookup: CDR1 SGHVS, CDR2 FNYEAQ.

Note on this clone: The same CDR3 can be traced to other DNA sequences in this sample. CDR3 region: CAWSVLGNEQFF. CDR3 nucleotides: TGTGCCTGGAGTGTACTCGGCAATGAGCAGTTCTTC. The chain is built from TRBV30 and TRBJ2-1; D not resolved. V was shortened by 0 bases and J by 6 bases, with 6 bases between the two germline ends. Germline CDR1 GTSNPN, CDR2 SVGIG (reference sequence). CDR3 length equals 12 residues.

This chain joins TRBV5-4 and TRBJ2-7; D is unclear. This CDR3 has 14 amino acids. The germline gives CDR1 SGHNT, CDR2 YYREEE (reference sequence). With 3 bases removed from V and 1 base from J, the gap between germline ends came to 11 bases. The CDR3 loop reads CASSWADGSYEQYF. The CDR3 DNA follows: TGTGCCAGCAGCTGGGCCGACGGATCCTACGAGCAGTACTTC.

V is TRBV27 and J is TRBJ1-2; D gene unclear. Trimming cost V 2 bases and J 8 bases, with 18 bases left between them. The length of the CDR3 is 15 residues. Germline CDR1 MNHEY, CDR2 SMNVEV (reference sequence). Here the CDR3 DNA reads TGTGCCAGCAGTTTACAGGACGGGTTGGCGGAGGGCTACACCTTC. Its protein is CASSLQDGLAEGYTF.

The gene calls are TRBV11-2 and TRBJ2-7, with D perhaps TRBD2 (5 bases). CDR3 length: 12 residues. The V gene's germline CDR1 is SGHAT and CDR2 FQNNGV. Deletions cut 6 bases from V and 4 bases from J, with 10 bases between. CDR3 nucleotides: TGTGCCAGCAGGTGGGAGACGTACGAGCAGTACTTC. Translation: CASRWETYEQYF.

The V call is TRBV6-5, the J call TRBJ1-1; maybe TRBD1 (6 bases). Germline lookup yields CDR1 MNHEY and CDR2 SVGAGI. The CDR3 contains 16 residues. V dropped 0 bases and J dropped 0 bases, with 11 bases sitting between them. CDR3 region: CASSYSGGLVNTEAFF. The CDR3 bases are TGTGCCAGCAGTTACTCCGGGGGGCTGGTGAACACTGAAGCTTTCTTT.

This chain joins TRBV28 and TRBJ2-5; 7 nucleotides line up with TRBD1. The J call may be faulty, since TRBJ2-7 better matches the DNA end. CDR1 and CDR2 (germline): MDHEN, SYDVKM. This CDR3 is built from 14 residues. The CDR3 DNA follows: TGTGCCATCAAGTCGGAACAGGGGCCCTACGAGCAGTACTTC. Its translation is CAIKSEQGPYEQYF.

The genes are TRBV7-9 and TRBJ2-7; 9 nucleotides agree with TRBD2. CDR1 is SEHNR and CDR2 is FQNEAQ in the germline V gene (reference sequence). The CDR3 contains 17 residues. Germline trimming cut 0 bases from V and 5 bases from J; bases unmatched to any gene: 11. CDR3 sequence: CASSLAPLREGQDEQYF. The CDR3 DNA follows: TGTGCCAGCAGCTTAGCCCCGCTGCGGGAGGGCCAAGACGAGCAGTACTTC.

V gene TRBV30 combines with J gene TRBJ1-2; D possibly corresponds to TRBD1 (5 bases). The germline CDR1 and CDR2 sequences are GTSNPN and SVGIG (reference sequence). Trimming shortened V by 2 bases and J by 6 bases, and 16 bases separated the two germline ends. The CDR3 is made up of 14 amino acids. CDR3 sequence reads: CAWSSAGPLNGYTF. The DNA of the CDR3 is TGTGCCTGGAGTAGTGCGGGACCGTTGAATGGCTACACCTTC.

V usage is TRBV28 and J usage is TRBJ2-3, with TRBD1 matching 9 bases. The CDR3 contains 16 residues. CDR1 is MDHEN, CDR2 SYDVKM, per germline. Trimming at V came to 5 bases and at J to 1 base, leaving 7 bases not matched to a gene. In nucleotides, the CDR3 is TGTGCCAGCAGTCTCCCATGGACAGGGGGCACAGATACGCAGTATTTT. Its translation is CASSLPWTGGTDTQYF.

This chain connects TRBV27 to TRBJ1-1; no definite D call. Trimming took off 3 bases at V and 0 bases at J, with 5 bases between the two ends. Germline assignment: CDR1 MNHEY and CDR2 SMNVEV (reference sequence). CDR3 size: 13 residues. Here the CDR3 reads CASSFRLNTEAFF. In DNA form, the CDR3 reads TGTGCCAGCAGTTTCCGGCTGAACACTGAAGCTTTCTTT.

The chain is built from TRBV30 and TRBJ2-2; D is unresolved. In germline, CDR1 is GTSNPN, CDR2 SVGIG (reference sequence). The CDR3 is 13 amino acids. V shed 0 bases and J shed 4 bases, with 6 bases lying between them. The CDR3 sequence: CAWSVQPTGELFF. DNA for the CDR3: TGTGCCTGGAGTGTACAGCCCACCGGGGAGCTGTTTTTT.